This entry features one T cell receptor (beta chain) sequence. These data belong to a study of T cell changes during pregnancy in multiple sclerosis. The V segment lost 1 base and the J segment 0 bases; nucleotides outside the gene matches: 2. The CDR3 is made up of 16 amino acids. The V gene's germline CDR1 is SGHTA and CDR2 FQGNSA. Libraries were prepared by immunoSEQ multiplex PCR; TCRdb keeps only in-frame clonotypes and omits some of them. This sample carries just under 60,000 clones, roughly 92% of them seen once, and the ten largest clones take 0.8% to 1%. This receptor was obtained from a female donor with multiple sclerosis, enrolled in a pregnancy study. The specimen comprised peripheral blood, sampled in the first trimester of pregnancy. The gene calls are TRBV7-2 and TRBJ2-1; 8 nucleotides match TRBD1. As DNA, the CDR3 is TGTGCCAGCAGCTTAGACAGGGGGATCTCCTACAATGAGCAGTTCTTC. Translating it yields CASSLDRGISYNEQFF.